This TCR beta chain was observed in a study of cytomegalovirus exposure and HLA in healthy donors. Study findings and constraints: Available immune exposure information covered CMV serostatus only. Previous analysis showed most TCR beta V segments were productive about 90% or about 30% of the time. The listing of 150 to 200 TCR beta chains classed them as cytomegalovirus-associated. With DRB1 most and HLA-C fewest, TCR association rates differed between HLA loci in a later analysis.

In the PCR, 60 Vbeta and 13 Jbeta primers were used. Produced via immunoSEQ multiplex PCR; TCRdb's table is partial and in-frame only. The record lists 130,000 or so clones, of which the ten most abundant hold around 1.5%. This CDR3 is built from 15 residues. V trimming: 0 bases; J trimming: 6 bases; junction bases outside the gene matches: 3. Germline assignment: CDR1 SGHNT and CDR2 YYREEE (reference sequence). On this clone: Its specificity is not known.

This chain connects TRBV5-4 to TRBJ2-3; the match to TRBD2 covers 11 bases. The sequenced sample was PBMCs. This TCR was sampled from a middle-aged woman in good health and CMV-seronegative. The CDR3 loop reads CASSLGGLAEDTQYF. CDR3 in DNA: TGTGCCAGCAGCTTGGGGGGACTAGCGGAGGATACGCAGTATTTT.